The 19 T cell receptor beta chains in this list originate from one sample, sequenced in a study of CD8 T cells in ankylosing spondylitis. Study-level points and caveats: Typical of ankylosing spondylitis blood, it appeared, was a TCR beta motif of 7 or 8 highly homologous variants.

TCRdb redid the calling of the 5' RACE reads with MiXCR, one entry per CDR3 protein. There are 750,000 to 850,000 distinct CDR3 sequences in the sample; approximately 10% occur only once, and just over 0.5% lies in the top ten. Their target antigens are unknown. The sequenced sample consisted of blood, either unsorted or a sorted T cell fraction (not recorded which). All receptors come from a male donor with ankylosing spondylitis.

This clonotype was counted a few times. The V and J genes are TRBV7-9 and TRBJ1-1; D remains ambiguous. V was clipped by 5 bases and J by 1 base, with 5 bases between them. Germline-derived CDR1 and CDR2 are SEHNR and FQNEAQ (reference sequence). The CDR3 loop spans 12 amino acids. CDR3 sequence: CASSAQNTEAFF. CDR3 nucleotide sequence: TGTGCCAGCAGCGCACAGAACACTGAAGCTTTCTTT.

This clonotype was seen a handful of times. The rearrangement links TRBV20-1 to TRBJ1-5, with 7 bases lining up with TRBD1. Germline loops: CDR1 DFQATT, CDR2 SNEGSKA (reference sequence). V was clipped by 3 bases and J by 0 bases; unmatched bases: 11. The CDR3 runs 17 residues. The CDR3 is CSASRDSYTGSNQPQHF. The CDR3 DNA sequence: TGCAGTGCTAGCCGGGACAGCTATACAGGTAGCAATCAGCCCCAGCATTTT.

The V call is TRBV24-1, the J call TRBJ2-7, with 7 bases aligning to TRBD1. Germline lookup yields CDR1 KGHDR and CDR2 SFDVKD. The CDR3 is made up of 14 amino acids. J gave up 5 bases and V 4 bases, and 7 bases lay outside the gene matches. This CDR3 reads CATSDPGQTNEQYF. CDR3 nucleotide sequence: TGTGCCACCAGTGACCCGGGACAGACCAACGAGCAGTACTTC.

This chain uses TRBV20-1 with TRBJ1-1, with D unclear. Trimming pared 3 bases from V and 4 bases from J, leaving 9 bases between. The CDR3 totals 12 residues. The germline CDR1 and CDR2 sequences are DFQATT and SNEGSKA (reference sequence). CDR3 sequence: CSARRASTEAFF. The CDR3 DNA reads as TGCAGTGCTAGGCGGGCGAGCACTGAAGCTTTCTTT.

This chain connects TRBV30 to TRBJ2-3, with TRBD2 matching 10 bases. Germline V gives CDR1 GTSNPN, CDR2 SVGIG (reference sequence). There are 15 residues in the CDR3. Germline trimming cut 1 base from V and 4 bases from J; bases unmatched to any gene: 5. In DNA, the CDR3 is TGTGCCTGGAGTGCTCTAGCGGGGGTCTCAGATACGCAGTATTTT. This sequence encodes CAWSALAGVSDTQYF.

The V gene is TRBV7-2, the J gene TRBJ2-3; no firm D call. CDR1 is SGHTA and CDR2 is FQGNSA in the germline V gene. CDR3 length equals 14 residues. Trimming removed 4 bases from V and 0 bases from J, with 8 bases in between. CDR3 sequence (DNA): TGTGCCAGCAGCTCGTACACTAGCACAGATACGCAGTATTTT. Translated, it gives CASSSYTSTDTQYF. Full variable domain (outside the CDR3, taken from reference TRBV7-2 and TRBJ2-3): GAGVSQSPSNKVTEKGKDVELRCDPISGHTALYWYRQSLGQGLEFLIYFQGNSAPDKSGLPSDRFSAERTGGSVSTLTIQRTQQEDSAVYLCASSSYTSTDTQYFGPGTRLTVL.

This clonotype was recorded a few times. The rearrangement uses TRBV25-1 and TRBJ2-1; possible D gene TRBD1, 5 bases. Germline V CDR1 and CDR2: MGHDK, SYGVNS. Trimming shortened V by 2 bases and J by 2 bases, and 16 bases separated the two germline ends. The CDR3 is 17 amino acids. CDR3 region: CASSEPLGLGAYNEQFF. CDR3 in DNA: TGTGCCAGCAGTGAACCGTTGGGGCTAGGGGCCTACAATGAGCAGTTCTTC.

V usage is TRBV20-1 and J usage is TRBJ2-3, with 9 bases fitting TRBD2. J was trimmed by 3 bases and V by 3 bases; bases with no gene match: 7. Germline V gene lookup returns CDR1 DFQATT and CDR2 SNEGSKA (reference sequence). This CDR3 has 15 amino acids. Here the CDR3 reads CSASGVAGVTDTQYF. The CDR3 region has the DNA TGCAGTGCTAGTGGGGTAGCGGGAGTAACAGATACGCAGTATTTT.

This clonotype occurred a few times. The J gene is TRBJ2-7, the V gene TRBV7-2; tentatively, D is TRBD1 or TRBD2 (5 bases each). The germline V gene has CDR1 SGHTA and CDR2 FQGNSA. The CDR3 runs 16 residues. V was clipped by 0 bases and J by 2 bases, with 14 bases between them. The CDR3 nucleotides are TGTGCCAGCAGCTTAGCAGGGACGGATCCGACCTACGAGCAGTACTTC. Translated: CASSLAGTDPTYEQYF.

The CDR3 here is CASSSHGTSGRDRIYEQYF. The CDR3 DNA sequence: TGTGCCAGCAGTTCTCACGGGACTAGCGGGAGGGACAGAATATACGAGCAGTACTTC. The chain carries TRBV11-2 and TRBJ2-7; 16 bases are a match to TRBD2. Germline V gene lookup returns CDR1 SGHAT and CDR2 FQNNGV. The CDR3 runs 19 residues. V shed 6 bases and J 4 bases; nucleotides not matched to a gene: 15.

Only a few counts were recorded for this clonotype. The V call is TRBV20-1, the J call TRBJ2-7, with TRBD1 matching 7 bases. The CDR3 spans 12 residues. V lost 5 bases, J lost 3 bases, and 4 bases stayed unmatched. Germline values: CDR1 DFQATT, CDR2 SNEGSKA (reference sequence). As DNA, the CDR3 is TGCAGTGCTCAGTGGGACAGCTACGAGCAGTACTTC. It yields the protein CSAQWDSYEQYF.

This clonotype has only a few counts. CDR3 DNA: TGTGCCAGCAGCATCCAACAGGGGTGGCAAGAGACCCAGTACTTC. Its protein is CASSIQQGWQETQYF. The chain links TRBV7-2 to TRBJ2-5; 7 bases align to TRBD1. The CDR3 is 15 residues long. V dropped 5 bases and J dropped 2; count of bases not matched to a gene: 8. Germline loops: CDR1 SGHTA, CDR2 FQGNSA.

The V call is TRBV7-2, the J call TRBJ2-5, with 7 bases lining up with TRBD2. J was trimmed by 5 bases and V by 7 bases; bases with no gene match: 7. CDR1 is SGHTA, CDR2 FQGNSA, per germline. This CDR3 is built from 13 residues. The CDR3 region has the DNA TGTGCCAGCACGCGGGGGAGCTTGGAGACCCAGTACTTC. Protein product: CASTRGSLETQYF.

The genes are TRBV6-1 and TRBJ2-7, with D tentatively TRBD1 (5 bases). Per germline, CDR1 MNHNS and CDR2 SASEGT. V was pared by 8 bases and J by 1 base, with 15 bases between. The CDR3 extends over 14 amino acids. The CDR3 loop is CASGATVESYEQYF. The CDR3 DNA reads TGTGCCAGCGGGGCGACAGTAGAATCCTACGAGCAGTACTTC.

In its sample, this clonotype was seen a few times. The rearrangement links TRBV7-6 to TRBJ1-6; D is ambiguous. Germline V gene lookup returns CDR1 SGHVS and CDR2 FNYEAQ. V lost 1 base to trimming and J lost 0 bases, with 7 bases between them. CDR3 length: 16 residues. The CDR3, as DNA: TGTGCCAGCAGCTTAGAAAGTCACTCCTATAATTCACCCCTCCACTTT. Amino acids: CASSLESHSYNSPLHF.

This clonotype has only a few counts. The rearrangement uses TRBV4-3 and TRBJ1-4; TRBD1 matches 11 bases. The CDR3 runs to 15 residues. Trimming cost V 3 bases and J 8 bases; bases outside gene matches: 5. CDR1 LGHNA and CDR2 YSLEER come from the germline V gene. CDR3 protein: CASSHWTGGVEKLFF. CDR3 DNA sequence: TGCGCCAGCAGCCACTGGACAGGGGGCGTAGAAAAACTGTTTTTT.

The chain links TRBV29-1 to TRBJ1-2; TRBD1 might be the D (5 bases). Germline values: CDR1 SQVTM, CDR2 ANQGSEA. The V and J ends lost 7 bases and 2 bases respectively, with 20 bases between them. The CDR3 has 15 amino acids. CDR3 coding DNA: TGCAGCGCAATTGCCCCGGGCAGGGACAACTATGGCTACACCTTC. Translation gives CSAIAPGRDNYGYTF.

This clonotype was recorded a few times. CDR3 sequence (DNA): TGCAGTGCTAGAGACGACGGGCAAGTCGAGCAGTACTTC. It encodes CSARDDGQVEQYF. The gene calls are TRBV20-1 and TRBJ2-7; D not certain. The germline V and J ends were trimmed by 0 bases and 6 bases, with 12 bases remaining between them. The CDR3 spans 13 residues. Germline values: CDR1 DFQATT, CDR2 SNEGSKA (reference sequence).

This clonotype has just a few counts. CDR3 residues: CASRPLRSANTGELFF. CDR3 in DNA: TGTGCCAGCAGACCTCTCAGGTCGGCGAACACCGGGGAGCTGTTTTTT. The chain joins TRBV27 to TRBJ2-2, with D uncertain. The CDR3 loop spans 16 amino acids. V lost 6 bases, J lost 0 bases, and 14 bases lay in between. Germline loops: CDR1 MNHEY, CDR2 SMNVEV (reference sequence).